The rows below give T cell receptor beta chains drawn from one sample of a study of T cell responses to AZD1222 COVID-19 vaccine. Method: immunoSEQ multiplex PCR; TCRdb's copy keeps in-frame clones and lacks some. The profile covers about 75,000 clones, with more than 75% appearing a single time and roughly 18% taken by the ten largest. The sequences come from peripheral blood, collected 28 days after the second AZD1222 dose. These TCRs come from an adult who received the AZD1222 COVID-19 vaccine. Both conserved end residues are part of each CDR3. Each record gives: CDR3 protein, CDR3 DNA, D gene, clone size, V gene, J gene. The D gene is left open where the match is weak. Clone size, where shown, is once, few, many, or a class for clones that have expanded.

CDR3 protein: CASSPGYGLAGLTDTQYF; CDR3 DNA: TGCGCCAGCAGCCCTGGCTACGGACTAGCGGGCCTCACAGATACGCAGTATTTT; D gene: TRBD2; clone size: -; V gene: TRBV5-1; J gene: TRBJ2-3
CDR3 protein: CASSAGNTGELFF; CDR3 DNA: TGTGCCAGCAGTGCAGGGAACACCGGGGAGCTGTTTTTT; D gene: -; clone size: -; V gene: TRBV6-4; J gene: TRBJ2-2
CDR3 protein: CASSPTRGPPQHF; CDR3 DNA: TGTGCCAGCTCACCGACCAGGGGGCCGCCCCAGCATTTT; D gene: TRBD1; clone size: -; V gene: TRBV18; J gene: TRBJ1-5
CDR3 protein: CASSLGQNTGELFF; CDR3 DNA: TGTGCCAGCAGCTTAGGGCAGAACACCGGGGAGCTGTTTTTT; D gene: -; clone size: -; V gene: TRBV11-1; J gene: TRBJ2-2
CDR3 protein: CSEGLVHEQYF; CDR3 DNA: TGCAGTGAGGGGTTAGTGCACGAGCAGTACTTC; D gene: -; clone size: few; V gene: TRBV20-1; J gene: TRBJ2-7
CDR3 protein: CASSMRQDNYGYTF; CDR3 DNA: TGTGCCAGTAGTATGAGACAGGACAACTATGGCTACACCTTC; D gene: -; clone size: -; V gene: TRBV19; J gene: TRBJ1-2
CDR3 protein: CASSKPPLLQGAGSPLHF; CDR3 DNA: TGTGCCAGCAGCAAACCCCCCCTACTACAGGGGGCAGGGTCACCCCTCCACTTT; D gene: TRBD1; clone size: -; V gene: TRBV9; J gene: TRBJ1-6
CDR3 protein: CASSQDINTPYEQYF; CDR3 DNA: TGCGCCAGCAGCCAAGATATAAACACCCCCTACGAGCAGTACTTC; D gene: -; clone size: -; V gene: TRBV4-3; J gene: TRBJ2-7
CDR3 protein: CASSLTPLGTDTQYF; CDR3 DNA: TGTGCCAGCAGCTTGACTCCGTTGGGCACAGATACGCAGTATTTT; D gene: -; clone size: -; V gene: TRBV13; J gene: TRBJ2-3
CDR3 protein: CSGGEGISGYTF; CDR3 DNA: TGCAGCGGAGGAGAGGGTATTAGTGGCTACACCTTC; D gene: -; clone size: -; V gene: TRBV29-1; J gene: TRBJ1-2
CDR3 protein: CASNLQGANYGYTF; CDR3 DNA: TGTGCCAGCAACCTACAGGGGGCAAACTATGGCTACACCTTC; D gene: TRBD1; clone size: -; V gene: TRBV5-4; J gene: TRBJ1-2
CDR3 protein: CASSNPNRDRGQYEQYF; CDR3 DNA: TGTGCCAGCAGCAATCCTAACCGGGACAGGGGGCAATACGAGCAGTACTTC; D gene: TRBD1; clone size: -; V gene: TRBV7-9; J gene: TRBJ2-7
CDR3 protein: CASSPSYYGQGGRAFF; CDR3 DNA: TGTGCCAGCAGCCCATCCTATTATGGACAGGGTGGGAGGGCTTTCTTT; D gene: TRBD1; clone size: -; V gene: TRBV7-9; J gene: TRBJ1-1